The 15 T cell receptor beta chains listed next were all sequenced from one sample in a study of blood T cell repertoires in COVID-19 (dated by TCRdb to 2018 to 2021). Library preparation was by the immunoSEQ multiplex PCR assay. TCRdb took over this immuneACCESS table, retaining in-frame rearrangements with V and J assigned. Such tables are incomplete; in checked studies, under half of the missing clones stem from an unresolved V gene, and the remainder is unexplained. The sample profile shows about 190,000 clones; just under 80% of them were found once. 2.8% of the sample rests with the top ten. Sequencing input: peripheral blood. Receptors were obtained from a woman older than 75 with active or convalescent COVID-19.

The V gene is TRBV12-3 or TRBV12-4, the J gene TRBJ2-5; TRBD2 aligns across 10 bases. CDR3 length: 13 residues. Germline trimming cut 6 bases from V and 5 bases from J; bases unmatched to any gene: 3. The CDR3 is CASSPTSGETQYF. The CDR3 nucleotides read TGTGCCAGCAGCCCGACTAGCGGGGAGACCCAGTACTTC.

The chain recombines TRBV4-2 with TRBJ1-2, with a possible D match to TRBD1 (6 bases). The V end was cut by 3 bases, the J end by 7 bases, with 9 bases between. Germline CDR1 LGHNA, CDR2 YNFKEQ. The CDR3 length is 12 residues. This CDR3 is CASSQDSGGYTF. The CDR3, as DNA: TGTGCCAGCAGCCAGGACAGTGGTGGCTACACCTTC.

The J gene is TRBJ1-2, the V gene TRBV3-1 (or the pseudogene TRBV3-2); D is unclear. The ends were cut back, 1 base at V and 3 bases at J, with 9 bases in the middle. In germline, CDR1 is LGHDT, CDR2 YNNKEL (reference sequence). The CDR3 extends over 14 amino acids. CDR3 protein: CASSQVAGDYGYTF. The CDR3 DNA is TGTGCCAGCAGCCAAGTCGCCGGGGACTATGGCTACACCTTC.

The CDR3 nucleotides read TGTGCCAGCGGGACAGGGACCTACAATGAGCAGTTCTTC. Its protein product is CASGTGTYNEQFF. The chain couples TRBV9 to TRBJ2-1, with 9 bases aligning to TRBD1. V lost 7 bases to trimming and J lost 2 bases; unmatched junction nucleotides: 1. Germline V lookup: CDR1 SGDLS, CDR2 YYNGEE. The length of the CDR3 is 13 residues.

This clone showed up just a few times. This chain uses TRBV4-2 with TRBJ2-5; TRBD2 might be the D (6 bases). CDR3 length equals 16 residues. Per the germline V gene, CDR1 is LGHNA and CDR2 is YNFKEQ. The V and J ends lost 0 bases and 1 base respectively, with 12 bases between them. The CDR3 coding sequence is TGTGCCAGCAGCCAAGATTATGGTAGCGGCCAAGAGACCCAGTACTTC. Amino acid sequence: CASSQDYGSGQETQYF.

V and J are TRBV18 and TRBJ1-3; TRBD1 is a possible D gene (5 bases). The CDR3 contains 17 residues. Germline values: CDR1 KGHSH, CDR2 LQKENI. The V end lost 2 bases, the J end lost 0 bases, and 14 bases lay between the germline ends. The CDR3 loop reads CASSPSQGPSSGNTIYF. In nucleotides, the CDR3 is TGTGCCAGCTCACCATCGCAGGGCCCCTCCTCTGGAAACACCATATATTTT.

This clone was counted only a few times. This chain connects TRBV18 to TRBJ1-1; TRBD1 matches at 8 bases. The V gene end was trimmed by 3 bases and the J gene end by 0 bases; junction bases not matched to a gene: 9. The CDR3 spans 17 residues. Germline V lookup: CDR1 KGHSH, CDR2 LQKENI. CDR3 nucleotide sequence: TGTGCCAGCTCACCGTACAGGGGGTCAATGGTGAACACTGAAGCTTTCTTT. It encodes CASSPYRGSMVNTEAFF.

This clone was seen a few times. The CDR3 loop is CAISDPTRQGGEKLFF. The CDR3 bases are TGTGCCATCAGTGACCCTACTCGACAGGGAGGTGAAAAACTGTTTTTT. This chain joins TRBV10-3 and TRBJ1-4; the match to TRBD1 covers 7 bases. In germline, CDR1 is ENHRY, CDR2 SYGVKD. V lost 3 bases and J lost 7; bases outside the gene matches: 11. The CDR3 length is 16 residues.

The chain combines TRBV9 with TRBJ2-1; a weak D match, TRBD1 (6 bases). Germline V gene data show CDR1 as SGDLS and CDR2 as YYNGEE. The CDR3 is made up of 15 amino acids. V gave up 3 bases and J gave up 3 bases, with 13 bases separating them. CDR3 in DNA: TGTGCCAGCAGCGCCTCAGGGGTGGACTACAATGAGCAGTTCTTC. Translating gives CASSASGVDYNEQFF.

The CDR3 reads CASSQGARETQYF. CDR3 DNA: TGCGCCAGCAGCCAAGGGGCGAGAGAGACCCAGTACTTC. V and J are TRBV4-1 and TRBJ2-5; no clear D gene. The CDR3 totals 13 residues. CDR1 MGHRA and CDR2 YSYEKL come from the germline V gene. With 1 base removed from V and 4 bases from J, the gap between germline ends came to 7 bases.

The CDR3 nucleotides read TGCGCCAGCAGCTTGTACAGCTCTGGAAACACCATATATTTT. It translates to CASSLYSSGNTIYF. This chain uses TRBV5-1 with TRBJ1-3; D not resolved. V was clipped by 1 base and J by 0 bases, with 5 bases between them. The CDR3 extends over 14 amino acids. The V gene's germline CDR1 is SGHRS and CDR2 YFSETQ. Drawing the rest from reference TRBV5-1 and TRBJ1-3, the complete variable domain is KAGVTQTPRYLIKTRGQQVTLSCSPISGHRSVSWYQQTPGQGLQFLFEYFSETQRNKGNFPGRFSGRQFSNSRSEMNVSTLELGDSALYLCASSLYSSGNTIYFGEGSWLTVV.

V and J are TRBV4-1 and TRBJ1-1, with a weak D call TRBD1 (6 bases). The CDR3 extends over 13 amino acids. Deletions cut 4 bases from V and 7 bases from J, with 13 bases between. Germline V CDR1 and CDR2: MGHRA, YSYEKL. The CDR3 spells CASSPYREIEAFF. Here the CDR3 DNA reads TGCGCCAGCAGCCCGTACAGGGAAATTGAAGCTTTCTTT.

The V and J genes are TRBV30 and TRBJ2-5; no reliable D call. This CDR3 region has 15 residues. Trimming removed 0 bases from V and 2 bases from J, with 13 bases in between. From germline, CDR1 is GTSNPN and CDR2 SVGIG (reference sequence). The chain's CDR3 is CAWSVLGRTQETQYF. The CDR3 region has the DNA TGTGCCTGGAGTGTACTGGGCAGAACACAAGAGACCCAGTACTTC.

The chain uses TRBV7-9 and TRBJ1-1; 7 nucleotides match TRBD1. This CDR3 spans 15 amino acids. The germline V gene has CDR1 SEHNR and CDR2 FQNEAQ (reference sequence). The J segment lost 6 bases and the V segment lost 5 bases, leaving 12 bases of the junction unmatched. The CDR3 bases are TGTGCCAGCAGCAAGACCAGACAGGGATCGGCTGAAGCTTTCTTT. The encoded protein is CASSKTRQGSAEAFF.

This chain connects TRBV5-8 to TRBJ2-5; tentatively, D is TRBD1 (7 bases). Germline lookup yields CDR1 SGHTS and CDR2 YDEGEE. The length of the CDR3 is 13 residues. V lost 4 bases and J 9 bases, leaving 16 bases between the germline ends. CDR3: CASSAGQPQAQYF. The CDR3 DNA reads TGTGCCAGCAGCGCGGGACAGCCCCAGGCCCAGTACTTC. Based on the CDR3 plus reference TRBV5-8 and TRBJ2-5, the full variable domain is EAGVTQSPTHLIKTRGQQATLRCSPISGHTSVYWYQQALGLGLQFLLWYDEGEERNRGNFPPRFSGRQFPNYSSELNVNALELEDSALYLCASSAGQPQAQYFGPGTRLLVL.